A single sample gave rise to the 5 T cell receptor beta chains below, sequenced in a study of T cell changes during pregnancy in multiple sclerosis. This table comes from immunoSEQ multiplex PCR, and its TCRdb copy is limited to in-frame clones, with some not included. The sample has 50,000 to 65,000 clones; approximately 91% are singletons. The specimen comprised CD4+ T cells from peripheral blood mononuclear cells, sampled in the first trimester of pregnancy. The source is a female donor with multiple sclerosis, enrolled in a pregnancy study.

This sequence joins TRBV9 and TRBJ2-7; 8 bases are shared with TRBD2. This CDR3 has 14 amino acids. The ends lost 0 bases at V and 5 bases at J; junction bases unmatched: 4. The germline gives CDR1 SGDLS, CDR2 YYNGEE. CDR3 sequence (DNA): TGTGCCAGCAGCGTAGGTGCGGGGGGCCACGAGCAGTACTTC. Translated, it gives CASSVGAGGHEQYF.

V is TRBV5-4 and J is TRBJ1-2; D gene ambiguous. Trimming stripped 3 bases from V and 5 bases from J, with 11 bases between. Germline V CDR1 and CDR2: SGHNT, YYREEE (reference sequence). The CDR3 sequence is 13 residues long. CDR3 in amino acids: CASSSRAQYGYTF. The CDR3 nucleotides are TGTGCCAGCAGCTCGAGGGCCCAATATGGCTACACCTTC.

The chain couples TRBV7-9 to TRBJ1-2; TRBD1 agrees at 8 bases. CDR3 length equals 17 residues. CDR1 is SEHNR, CDR2 FQNEAQ, per germline (reference sequence). The V segment lost 1 base and the J segment 0 bases; nucleotides outside the gene matches: 7. The CDR3 loop is CASSLGGTGRTNYGYTF. The CDR3 coding sequence is TGTGCCAGCAGCTTAGGGGGGACAGGAAGAACTAACTATGGCTACACCTTC.

V usage is TRBV19 and J usage is TRBJ2-3, with a tentative D call TRBD1 (7 bases). Germline V gene lookup returns CDR1 LNHDA and CDR2 SQIVND (reference sequence). The V end lost 4 bases, the J end lost 5 bases, and 19 bases lay between the germline ends. The CDR3 extends over 16 amino acids. For the CDR3, the DNA is TGTGCCAGTAGTAGGGGGGAGAGGGGGCGCGAAGATACGCAGTATTTT. Amino acid sequence: CASSRGERGREDTQYF.

The CDR3 here is CASSPGGGDTEAFF. CDR3 bases: TGTGCCAGCAGCCCAGGAGGAGGGGACACTGAAGCTTTCTTT. J is TRBJ1-1 and V is TRBV13; D may be TRBD1 (5 bases). This CDR3 is built from 14 residues. The ends were cut back, 5 bases at V and 3 bases at J, with 13 bases in the middle. The germline V gene has CDR1 PRHDT and CDR2 FYEKMQ (reference sequence).